The 32 T cell receptor beta chains listed next were all sequenced from one sample in a study of cytomegalovirus exposure and HLA in healthy donors (dated by TCRdb to the late 2010s). Receptor amplification or capture employed the immunoSEQ multiplex PCR assay. The multiplex PCR relied on a mix of 60 forward primers for TCR Vbeta segments and 13 reverse primers for TCR Jbeta segments. TCRdb provides this immuneACCESS table in a form limited to in-frame rearrangements. Some clones are lacking; in checked studies, under half of them reflect an unresolved V gene, and why the rest are absent is not known. The sample table records some 150,000 clones; 70% to 80% of these occur just once. Over 6% of the sample is held by the ten biggest clonotypes. The specimen sequenced was PBMCs. These receptor sequences come from a man aged 25-45 years in good health and CMV-seropositive.

The count of this clone is one. J is TRBJ1-2 and V is TRBV19; D unresolved. The CDR3 spans 13 residues. V was pared by 5 bases and J by 7 bases, with 14 bases between. CDR1 is LNHDA and CDR2 is SQIVND in the germline V gene (reference sequence). In DNA form, the CDR3 reads TGTGCCAGTAGTCTTAGTCCCTCCCGTGGCTACACCTTC. Translated: CASSLSPSRGYTF. Together with reference TRBV19 and TRBJ1-2, the CDR3 gives the full variable domain: DGGITQSPKYLFRKEGQNVTLSCEQNLNHDAMYWYRQDPGQGLRLIYYSQIVNDFQKGDIAEGYSVSREKKESFPLTVTSAQKNPTAFYLCASSLSPSRGYTFGSGTRLTVV.

The count of this clone is one. The chain joins TRBV6-1 to TRBJ2-7, with D possibly being TRBD2 (5 bases). The V end was cut by 4 bases, the J end by 3 bases, with 13 bases between. CDR3 length: 14 residues. Germline CDR1 MNHNS, CDR2 SASEGT. The CDR3 nucleotides are TGTGCCAGCAGTGTAACAACGGGGTTCTACGAGCAGTACTTC. This translates into CASSVTTGFYEQYF.

In regard to this clone: An end of the junction differs from the germline gene, which may be a read error. The V call is TRBV25-1, the J call TRBJ2-7; TRBD2 matches at 10 bases. Germline V gene data show CDR1 as MGHDK and CDR2 as SYGVNS. This CDR3 contains 17 residues. The CDR3 sequence: CAIFNGQSGTSAYEQCF. DNA of the CDR3: TGTGCCATCTTCAACGGACAGTCCGGGACTAGCGCTTACGAGCAGTGCTTC.

The chain couples TRBV2 to TRBJ2-6, with 9 bases identical to TRBD1. With V trimmed by 11 bases and J by 1 base, 12 bases remained unmatched. Germline values: CDR1 SNHLY, CDR2 FYNNEI. The CDR3 totals 17 residues. The CDR3 DNA follows: TGTGCCTCCCAACCTGGACAGGGGAGATCTGGGGCCAACGTCCTGACTTTC. Residues: CASQPGQGRSGANVLTF.

The chain is built from TRBV30 and TRBJ1-2; TRBD1 agrees at 9 bases. The ends lost 5 bases at V and 0 bases at J; junction bases unmatched: 4. CDR3 length: 14 amino acids. Germline CDR1 and CDR2: GTSNPN and SVGIG (reference sequence). The CDR3 protein is CAWEQGASNYGYTF. The CDR3 region has the DNA TGTGCCTGGGAACAGGGGGCGTCTAACTATGGCTACACCTTC.

This sequence joins TRBV5-1 and TRBJ1-5; the match to TRBD1 covers 9 bases. Germline CDR1 SGHRS, CDR2 YFSETQ. Germline trimming cut 4 bases from V and 2 bases from J; bases unmatched to any gene: 4. The CDR3 loop spans 15 amino acids. CDR3: CASSPTGGGNQPQHF. The CDR3 DNA sequence: TGCGCCAGCAGCCCCACAGGGGGCGGCAATCAGCCCCAGCATTTT.

J is TRBJ2-1 and V is TRBV6-5; TRBD1 agrees at 7 bases. V shed 4 bases, J shed 4 bases, and the junction held 7 bases outside the gene matches. This CDR3 contains 15 residues. Germline values: CDR1 MNHEY, CDR2 SVGAGI. The CDR3 sequence: CASSSPRQGYNEQFF. The CDR3 region has the DNA TGTGCCAGCAGTTCCCCTCGACAGGGATACAATGAGCAGTTCTTC.

The CDR3 loop reads CASSWDRGSYEQYF. CDR3 sequence (DNA): TGTGCCAGCAGCTGGGACAGGGGCTCGTACGAGCAGTACTTC. V usage is TRBV14 and J usage is TRBJ2-7; 10 nucleotides match TRBD1. Germline V gene data show CDR1 as SGHDN and CDR2 as FVKESK. J gave up 4 bases and V 5 bases, and 5 bases lay outside the gene matches. The CDR3 has 14 amino acids. The complete variable domain, with remaining parts taken from reference TRBV14 and TRBJ2-7, reads EAGVTQFPSHSVIEKGQTVTLRCDPISGHDNLYWYRRVMGKEIKFLLHFVKESKQDESGMPNNRFLAERTGGTYSTLKVQPAELEDSGVYFCASSWDRGSYEQYFGPGTRLTVT.

The chain is built from TRBV7-8 and TRBJ2-5; D uncertain. The CDR3 is made up of 16 amino acids. V was pared by 3 bases and J by 1 base, with 15 bases between. Germline V gene lookup returns CDR1 SGHVS and CDR2 FQNEAQ. The CDR3 region is CASSFARVARQETQYF. Here the CDR3 DNA reads TGTGCCAGCAGCTTTGCTCGTGTTGCGCGCCAAGAGACCCAGTACTTC.

This sequence joins TRBV11-2 and TRBJ2-2; tentatively, D is TRBD1 (6 bases). Germline V gene lookup returns CDR1 SGHAT and CDR2 FQNNGV. Trimming took 3 bases from V and 5 from J, leaving 13 bases between them. This CDR3 contains 15 residues. The CDR3 DNA is TGTGCCAGCAGCTTCCCCTCAGGGGCGACCGGGGAGCTGTTTTTT. Translation: CASSFPSGATGELFF.

This chain joins TRBV6-5 and TRBJ2-5; 9 nucleotides align to TRBD1. Looked up from germline, CDR1 is MNHEY and CDR2 is SVGAGI. The CDR3 runs to 14 residues. V was clipped by 5 bases and J by 3 bases; unmatched bases: 4. The CDR3 sequence is CASSPGTGKETQYF. The CDR3 nucleotides are TGTGCCAGCAGTCCGGGGACAGGGAAAGAGACCCAGTACTTC.

V gene TRBV27 combines with J gene TRBJ2-7; the D gene is possibly TRBD1 (6 bases). Germline values: CDR1 MNHEY, CDR2 SMNVEV (reference sequence). This CDR3 spans 15 amino acids. Trimming removed 7 bases from V and 5 bases from J, with 21 bases in between. CDR3 sequence: CASTIEFGRGHEQYF. CDR3 sequence (DNA): TGTGCCAGCACCATTGAGTTTGGCAGGGGCCACGAGCAGTACTTC.

CDR3 nucleotide sequence: TGTGCCAGCAGCTCCGGGACAGTTGGCTACACCTTC. This encodes CASSSGTVGYTF. The V and J genes are TRBV27 and TRBJ1-2, with 7 positions matching TRBD1. This CDR3 is built from 12 residues. Germline V lookup: CDR1 MNHEY, CDR2 SMNVEV (reference sequence). The junction had 5 bases not matched to a gene; V was cut back by 6 bases and J by 7 bases.

The genes are TRBV5-1 and TRBJ2-7, with TRBD1 identical over 11 bases. This CDR3 comprises 17 residues. CDR1 and CDR2 from the germline V gene are SGHRS and YFSETQ. The junction had 12 bases not matched to a gene; V was cut back by 0 bases and J by 7 bases. The CDR3 sequence is CASSLARGGQGANEQYF. The DNA of the CDR3 is TGCGCCAGCAGCTTGGCCCGGGGTGGACAGGGGGCAAATGAGCAGTACTTC.

The rearrangement links TRBV4-1 to TRBJ1-2; perhaps TRBD1 as D (5 bases). The CDR3 loop spans 15 amino acids. Deletions cut 2 bases from V and 4 bases from J, with 14 bases between. Germline assignment: CDR1 MGHRA and CDR2 YSYEKL. The CDR3 DNA reads as TGCGCCAGCAGCCAACAGGGAATTGACGGCTATGGCTACACCTTC. Its protein product is CASSQQGIDGYGYTF.

This clone was observed once. V and J are TRBV9 and TRBJ2-5; 11 bases are a match to TRBD2. Germline CDR1 is SGDLS and CDR2 is YYNGEE. The V and J ends lost 0 bases and 4 bases, in that order; junction bases with no gene match: 2. This CDR3 is 15 amino acids long. The CDR3 DNA reads as TGTGCCAGCAGCGTAGATCTAGCGGGAGGAGAGACCCAGTACTTC. Translated, it gives CASSVDLAGGETQYF.

The genes are TRBV7-9 and TRBJ1-3, with TRBD1 identical over 9 bases. The V segment lost 5 bases and the J segment 4 bases; nucleotides outside the gene matches: 6. The CDR3 runs to 15 residues. Germline values: CDR1 SEHNR, CDR2 FQNEAQ (reference sequence). CDR3: CASSTGQGSGNTIYF. CDR3 nucleotide sequence: TGTGCCAGCAGCACCGGACAGGGGTCGGGAAACACCATATATTTT. The full variable domain, rest sourced from reference TRBV7-9 and TRBJ1-3, is DTGVSQNPRHKITKRGQNVTFRCDPISEHNRLYWYRQTLGQGPEFLTYFQNEAQLEKSRLLSDRFSAERPKGSFSTLEIQRTEQGDSAMYLCASSTGQGSGNTIYFGEGSWLTVV.

The chain employs TRBV27 and TRBJ2-7; 8 positions agree with TRBD1. Germline V CDR1 and CDR2: MNHEY, SMNVEV (reference sequence). This CDR3 contains 16 residues. J was trimmed by 4 bases and V by 5 bases; bases with no gene match: 13. The CDR3 sequence is CASSPSRGRGQYEQYF. CDR3 DNA sequence: TGTGCCAGCAGTCCCTCCCGAGGCAGGGGGCAGTACGAGCAGTACTTC.

This rearrangement joins TRBV5-8 to TRBJ2-4; 7 bases match TRBD1. V was pared by 3 bases and J by 7 bases, with 13 bases of the junction left unmatched. The germline V gene has CDR1 SGHTS and CDR2 YDEGEE. This CDR3 has 16 residues. The CDR3 DNA follows: TGTGCCAGCAGCTCCCCCGGGGTAGGGGGCGCCAACATTCAGTACTTC. This codes for CASSSPGVGGANIQYF. The full variable domain, with the rest looked up from reference TRBV5-8 and TRBJ2-4, is EAGVTQSPTHLIKTRGQQATLRCSPISGHTSVYWYQQALGLGLQFLLWYDEGEERNRGNFPPRFSGRQFPNYSSELNVNALELEDSALYLCASSSPGVGGANIQYFGAGTRLSVL.

This clone was found once. CDR3 region: CAWREQGTRETQYF. In DNA form, the CDR3 reads TGTGCCTGGAGGGAACAGGGGACGCGGGAGACCCAGTACTTC. This rearrangement joins TRBV30 to TRBJ2-5, with 7 nucleotides matching TRBD1. CDR3 length: 14 residues. Germline V gene data show CDR1 as GTSNPN and CDR2 as SVGIG (reference sequence). Trimming removed 3 bases from V and 5 bases from J; junction bases left unmatched: 9. The whole variable domain, filled in from reference TRBV30 and TRBJ2-5, reads SQTIHQWPATLVQPVGSPLSLECTVEGTSNPNLYWYRQAAGRGLQLLFYSVGIGQISSEVPQNLSASRPQDRQFILSSKKLLLSDSGFYLCAWREQGTRETQYFGPGTRLLVL.

The rearrangement uses TRBV7-3 and TRBJ2-3; 9 bases fit TRBD2. CDR1 is SGHTA and CDR2 is FQGTGA in the germline V gene. V trimming: 5 bases; J trimming: 2 bases; junction bases outside the gene matches: 8. The CDR3 extends over 16 amino acids. The CDR3 loop reads CASSPGLAHYTDTQYF. The CDR3 nucleotides read TGTGCCAGCAGCCCAGGACTAGCGCATTACACAGATACGCAGTATTTT. Combining the CDR3 with reference TRBV7-3 and TRBJ2-3 gives the whole variable domain GAGVSQTPSNKVTEKGKYVELRCDPISGHTALYWYRQSLGQGPEFLIYFQGTGAADDSGLPNDRFFAVRPEGSVSTLKIQRTERGDSAVYLCASSPGLAHYTDTQYFGPGTRLTVL.

The chain uses TRBV20-1 and TRBJ1-2, with 8 bases lining up with TRBD1. This CDR3 contains 11 residues. The V gene's germline CDR1 is DFQATT and CDR2 SNEGSKA (reference sequence). The CDR3 DNA sequence: TGCAGAGGACAGGGAGACTATGGCTACACCTTC. It yields the protein CRGQGDYGYTF.

The CDR3 sequence: CASSQTGTREPQHF. The CDR3 region has the DNA TGTGCCAGCAGCCAGACAGGGACCAGGGAGCCCCAGCATTTT. The chain couples TRBV28 to TRBJ1-5; 7 bases are a match to TRBD1. J lost 8 bases, V lost 6 bases, and 10 bases had no gene match. The germline V gene encodes CDR1 MDHEN and CDR2 SYDVKM. This CDR3 spans 14 amino acids.

V is TRBV2 and J is TRBJ1-2; D is possibly TRBD1 (5 bases). Trimming removed 6 bases at V and 8 bases at J, with 13 bases between. The CDR3 covers 12 residues. The germline gives CDR1 SNHLY, CDR2 FYNNEI. CDR3 protein: CASSGDSYGYTF. The DNA of the CDR3 is TGTGCCAGCAGCGGGGACTCTTACGGCTACACCTTC. Combining the CDR3 with reference TRBV2 and TRBJ1-2 gives the whole variable domain EPEVTQTPSHQVTQMGQEVILRCVPISNHLYFYWYRQILGQKVEFLVSFYNNEISEKSEIFDDQFSVERPDGSNFTLKIRSTKLEDSAMYFCASSGDSYGYTFGSGTRLTVV.

This chain uses TRBV15 with TRBJ2-5; D possibly corresponds to TRBD1 (7 bases). The CDR3 has 16 residues. CDR1 is LNHNV, CDR2 YYDKDF, per germline (reference sequence). Trimming left V 0 bases short and J 5 bases short, with 16 bases between. CDR3 loop: CATSRDLGRGDETQYF. In nucleotides, the CDR3 is TGTGCCACCAGCAGAGATCTTGGCAGGGGGGATGAGACCCAGTACTTC.

The J gene is TRBJ2-1, the V gene TRBV7-8, with 7 bases identical to TRBD2. CDR1 and CDR2 (germline): SGHVS, FQNEAQ. V gave up 6 bases and J gave up 4 bases; unmatched junction bases: 9. The CDR3 sequence is 15 residues long. CDR3 in amino acids: CASRPAAGAYNEQFF. CDR3 coding DNA: TGTGCCAGCAGACCCGCGGCGGGAGCTTACAATGAGCAGTTCTTC.

This rearrangement joins TRBV19 to TRBJ1-5; D possibly corresponds to TRBD1 (6 bases). Trimming shortened V by 5 bases and J by 4 bases, and 12 bases separated the two germline ends. Germline V gene data show CDR1 as LNHDA and CDR2 as SQIVND (reference sequence). The CDR3 is 14 amino acids. The CDR3 DNA reads as TGTGCCAGTAGTCGGGCAGGGGCGAATCAGCCCCAGCATTTT. Translating it yields CASSRAGANQPQHF. Full variable domain (rest looked up from reference TRBV19 and TRBJ1-5): DGGITQSPKYLFRKEGQNVTLSCEQNLNHDAMYWYRQDPGQGLRLIYYSQIVNDFQKGDIAEGYSVSREKKESFPLTVTSAQKNPTAFYLCASSRAGANQPQHFGDGTRLSIL.

Regarding this clone: Relative to the germline gene, one junction end is altered; a read error may explain this. The CDR3 region is CVSSPQEKLFF. The CDR3 region has the DNA TGTGTCAGCAGCCCCCAAGAAAAACTGTTTTTT. J is TRBJ1-4 and V is TRBV7-9; D is unclear. This CDR3 comprises 11 residues. Germline V gene lookup returns CDR1 SEHNR and CDR2 FQNEAQ (reference sequence).

V is TRBV18 and J is TRBJ1-2; D perhaps matches TRBD1 (6 bases). V was trimmed by 3 bases and J by 2 bases, leaving 10 bases between them. CDR1 is KGHSH and CDR2 is LQKENI in the germline V gene. The CDR3 extends over 14 amino acids. The CDR3 here is CASSPRQDNYGYTF. The CDR3 DNA is TGTGCCAGCTCACCCCGACAGGACAACTATGGCTACACCTTC.

The V gene is TRBV5-6, the J gene TRBJ1-1; D is ambiguous. Germline V gene data show CDR1 as SGHDT and CDR2 as YYEEEE. The CDR3 is 15 residues long. Between the trimmed V and J ends, which lost 3 bases and 2 bases, there was a span of 14 bases. CDR3 DNA sequence: TGTGCCAGCAGCTCCGGTCAGACACGTAACACTGAAGCTTTCTTT. Protein sequence: CASSSGQTRNTEAFF.

This clone was observed a single time. The chain combines TRBV7-2 with TRBJ2-3; D is perhaps TRBD2 (5 bases). In germline, CDR1 is SGHTA, CDR2 FQGNSA. The CDR3 runs to 15 residues. Between the trimmed V and J ends, which lost 6 bases and 3 bases, there was a span of 16 bases. Here the CDR3 DNA reads TGTGCCAGCAGTTCTAGCTCCTTCGGGACAGATACGCAGTATTTT. Translation: CASSSSSFGTDTQYF.

This sequence joins TRBV5-4 and TRBJ1-1; 7 positions agree with TRBD1. Looked up from germline, CDR1 is SGHNT and CDR2 is YYREEE (reference sequence). The CDR3 has 15 residues. V dropped 4 bases and J dropped 0; count of bases not matched to a gene: 6. This chain's CDR3 is CASSGTTGVNTEAFF. Here the CDR3 DNA reads TGTGCCAGCAGCGGAACAACAGGGGTGAACACTGAAGCTTTCTTT. The full variable domain, in which reference TRBV5-4 and TRBJ1-1 provide the parts outside the CDR3, is ETGVTQSPTHLIKTRGQQVTLRCSSQSGHNTVSWYQQALGQGPQFIFQYYREEENGRGNFPPRFSGLQFPNYSSELNVNALELDDSALYLCASSGTTGVNTEAFFGQGTRLTVV.